This T cell receptor beta chain was observed in a study of blood T cells in healthy people across ages (dated by TCRdb to 2014 to 2015). Background on the whole study: Template switching captured roughly one uniquely barcoded TCR beta cDNA molecule per two T cells in model experiments. To track age-related changes in TCR beta repertoire diversity, the study relied on deep sequencing normalized with unique cDNA molecular identifiers. The donors were split into four age groups: young (average 16 years), middle-aged (about 40), aged (over 55) and long-lived (about 82). To avoid experimental bias, donors of different ages were distributed randomly across sequencing lanes. For two donors (one aged 18 to 30 and one aged 80 or older), the study analyzed two additional independent replicas of 1 million unique cDNA reads from the same blood draw.

The donors were roughly 40 Caucasian individuals from Russia, aged 6 to 90 years, who were systemically healthy. About 9.1 milliliters of peripheral blood were collected from each donor into EDTA-treated Vacutainer tubes. Ficoll-Paque density-gradient centrifugation was used to isolate PBMCs, with at least 6.5 million obtained per sample. Trizol reagent was used to extract total RNA from the PBMCs, yielding at least 5.5 micrograms per sample. For every donor, flow cytometry on a PBMC aliquot measured the percentage of naive CD45RAhigh/CD27high T cells. This clonotype was seen more than once but under ten times. There is no known antigen for this receptor. No base qualities exist here, and no much larger clone lies one base off it. The method was 5' RACE. The reads were generated on an Illumina HiSeq 2500. The second PCR ran for about 6 to 12 cycles and used a J-beta primer mix along with a sample-barcoded 5' primer. A unique molecular identifier was introduced onto each TCR beta cDNA molecule by a template-switch 5' adaptor carrying 12 random nucleotides. At least 2.5 million CDR3-containing paired-end reads were obtained from each sample. First-strand cDNA synthesis was performed from all RNA using the Mint cDNA synthesis kit, with priming by a TRBC-specific oligonucleotide. Following uracil-DNA glycosylase treatment, all cDNA underwent a first 18-cycle PCR with the universal primers M1SS and BC2_uni_R. In the authors' own workflow: For normalization, 1 million high-quality reads, each with a distinct molecular identifier, were randomly selected from each sample. Reads sharing molecular identifiers were discarded rather than binned into consensus sequences. MiTCR, with a Q25 quality threshold and the strictest error-elimination algorithm, was used for CDR3 identification, clonotype clustering and error correction. Lower-bound total TCR beta diversity was estimated with a nonparametric unseen species model using Euler transformation. TCRdb handled the public reads itself, with Q25 trimming in fastp and clone calling in MiXCR, and kept productive beta chains. When rows share a CDR3 protein, they turn into one entry using the most common DNA and genes. The V and J calls were not made by the authors but by TCRdb's processing. Here the sample has about 730,000 distinct CDR3 sequences; approximately 43% occur a single time. More than 20% of the sample is held by the ten biggest clonotypes.

Trimming removed 1 base from V and 1 base from J; the gene matches leave 5 bases unexplained. Taken from the germline V gene, the CDR1 and CDR2 loops are SQVTM and ANQGSEA. Including the terminal cysteine and phenylalanine, the CDR3 comprises 15 residues. Only CDR3 DNA remains: 45 bases, in frame from the first base. Beyond this particular receptor, the publication reports: Donor CMV infection status was unknown, potentially confounding age-related changes in expanded clonotypes. As age increased, observed TCR beta diversity per million T cells dropped in a roughly linear way, and a significant reduction was already evident by age around 41. Because profiling used bulk unsorted PBMCs, naive and antigen-experienced compartments could not be compared conclusively. Total diversity estimates from one million sequenced T cells were considered lower bounds and underestimates. A strong correlation was found between observed TCR beta diversity and the percentage of naive T cells measured by flow cytometry. Compared with the aged group, more naive CD4+ T cells, fewer expanded clones and increased TCR diversity were shown by the long-lived group, suggesting age selection.

The sequence was obtained from an older woman in good health. The specimen sequenced was blood. The rearranged segments are TRBV29-1 and TRBJ2-3; 7 of the junction bases match TRBD2. For the CDR3, the sequence is CSVEGLAGGTDTQYF. The DNA reads as follows: TGCAGCGTTGAAGGGTTGGCGGGGGGCACAGATACGCAGTATTTT.